These 21 T cell receptor beta chains originate from one sample sequenced in a study of blood T cell repertoires in COVID-19. TCRdb keeps only in-frame clones here, not all; method: immunoSEQ multiplex PCR. The sample shows about 410,000 clones, about nine tenths of them seen only once. Sequenced input: PBMCs or T cells enriched from blood (not recorded which). The receptors were gathered from a man aged 18 to 30 who had recovered from COVID-19.

The gene calls are TRBV30 and TRBJ2-3; D possibly corresponds to TRBD2 (6 bases). V lost 2 bases and J 3 bases, leaving 12 bases between the germline ends. Per the germline V gene, CDR1 is GTSNPN and CDR2 is SVGIG (reference sequence). The length of the CDR3 is 14 residues. The CDR3 is CAWSHGRGTDTQYF. In DNA, the CDR3 is TGTGCCTGGAGTCACGGGAGAGGTACAGATACGCAGTATTTT.

This clone was seen only once. The rearrangement uses TRBV5-1 and TRBJ2-1; possibly TRBD2 for D (6 bases). CDR1 is SGHRS, CDR2 YFSETQ, per germline. V was cut by 2 bases and J by 7 bases, with 13 bases left in between. The CDR3 consists of 14 residues. CDR3 nucleotide sequence: TGCGCCAGCAGCTTCGACGGGAGAGGTAATGAGCAGTTCTTC. Protein: CASSFDGRGNEQFF.

The V call is TRBV11-3, the J call TRBJ1-3; weak D call: TRBD1 (6 bases). The CDR3 runs 15 residues. V was cut by 5 bases and J by 4 bases, with 15 bases left in between. Germline lookup yields CDR1 SGHNT and CDR2 YENEEA. The CDR3 is CASSPPQGQGNTIYF. The CDR3 nucleotides read TGTGCCAGCAGCCCCCCTCAGGGGCAAGGAAACACCATATATTTT.

This clone was seen a few times. V gene TRBV6-5 combines with J gene TRBJ2-7; 8 bases fit TRBD1. The V segment lost 7 bases and the J segment 5 bases; nucleotides outside the gene matches: 13. Germline-derived CDR1 and CDR2 are MNHEY and SVGAGI. This CDR3 has 15 residues. The chain's CDR3 is CASTLRGQGKDEQYF. The CDR3 nucleotides are TGTGCCAGCACACTCCGCGGACAGGGTAAGGACGAGCAGTACTTC.

V usage is TRBV27 and J usage is TRBJ1-5, with unresolved D. The germline gives CDR1 MNHEY, CDR2 SMNVEV (reference sequence). Trimming stripped 2 bases from V and 10 bases from J, with 12 bases between. This CDR3 spans 13 amino acids. CDR3 sequence reads: CASSLESLTPQHF. For the CDR3, the DNA is TGTGCCAGCAGTTTAGAGTCCCTTACTCCCCAGCATTTT.

The chain combines TRBV19 with TRBJ1-6; D gene ambiguous. This CDR3 region has 14 residues. V lost 6 bases to trimming and J lost 7 bases, with 13 bases between them. Per germline, CDR1 LNHDA and CDR2 SQIVND (reference sequence). In DNA form, the CDR3 reads TGTGCCAGTAGGGTTGGCGGAGGCAATTCACCCCTCCACTTT. It codes for CASRVGGGNSPLHF.

V usage is TRBV5-4 and J usage is TRBJ2-7, with D hard to call. Trimming stripped 4 bases from V and 2 bases from J, with 16 bases between. Per the germline V gene, CDR1 is SGHNT and CDR2 is YYREEE (reference sequence). This CDR3 is built from 15 residues. CDR3 sequence reads: CASSLGTVAAYEQYF. The DNA for the CDR3 is TGTGCCAGCAGCCTAGGAACGGTGGCAGCCTACGAGCAGTACTTC.

The genes are TRBV21-1 and TRBJ1-6; TRBD1 is the table's D call, not checked against the DNA. TRBV21-1 is a recognized pseudogene. The CDR3 length is 17 residues. The CDR3 loop is CASSKRRQPSYNSPLHF. CDR3 DNA: TGTGCCAGCAGCAAAAGACGACAGCCCTCCTATAATTCACCCCTCCACTTT.

The rearrangement links TRBV7-9 to TRBJ2-3; no clear D. The CDR3 sequence is 11 residues long. V lost 3 bases and J 5 bases, leaving 3 bases between the germline ends. Per germline, CDR1 SEHNR and CDR2 FQNEAQ (reference sequence). The CDR3 loop is CASSFQDTQYF. The CDR3 nucleotides read TGTGCCAGCAGCTTCCAAGATACGCAGTATTTT. Filled out from reference TRBV7-9 and TRBJ2-3, the complete variable domain reads DTGVSQNPRHKITKRGQNVTFRCDPISEHNRLYWYRQTLGQGPEFLTYFQNEAQLEKSRLLSDRFSAERPKGSFSTLEIQRTEQGDSAMYLCASSFQDTQYFGPGTRLTVL.

The chain uses TRBV23-1 and TRBJ1-5; perhaps TRBD1 as D (5 bases). TRBV23-1 is flagged as an ORF with uncertain function. The CDR3 length is 12 residues. V dropped 6 bases and J dropped 6 bases, with 9 bases sitting between them. The CDR3 coding sequence is TGCGCCAGCAGGCGGGGCCCTCAGCCCCAGCATTTT. It is translated as CASRRGPQPQHF.

This chain links TRBV7-9 with TRBJ2-3, with 9 bases lining up with TRBD2. CDR1 is SEHNR, CDR2 FQNEAQ, per germline (reference sequence). The CDR3 extends over 18 amino acids. V dropped 7 bases and J dropped 0; count of bases not matched to a gene: 14. The CDR3 DNA is TGTGCCAGCACCCCGGCCGTAGCGGGAGCGCCTAGCACAGATACGCAGTATTTT. It specifies CASTPAVAGAPSTDTQYF.

The chain carries TRBV5-4 and TRBJ1-6; 7 positions agree with TRBD1. Germline V gene sequence: CDR1 SGHNT, CDR2 YYREEE (reference sequence). V shed 4 bases, J shed 8 bases, and the junction held 3 bases outside the gene matches. CDR3 size: 13 residues. The CDR3 spells CASSIDRDSPLHF. CDR3 bases: TGTGCCAGCAGCATAGACAGGGATTCACCCCTCCACTTT.

This chain joins TRBV5-1 and TRBJ1-6; D is uncertain. The V gene's germline CDR1 is SGHRS and CDR2 YFSETQ. The CDR3 sequence is 13 residues long. V was trimmed by 5 bases and J by 10 bases, leaving 13 bases between them. The CDR3 protein is CASRQPGNSPLHF. The CDR3 DNA follows: TGCGCCAGCAGGCAACCGGGTAACTCACCCCTCCACTTT. Full variable domain (missing parts from reference TRBV5-1 and TRBJ1-6): KAGVTQTPRYLIKTRGQQVTLSCSPISGHRSVSWYQQTPGQGLQFLFEYFSETQRNKGNFPGRFSGRQFSNSRSEMNVSTLELGDSALYLCASRQPGNSPLHFGNGTRLTVT.

V gene TRBV10-3 combines with J gene TRBJ2-1; 8 nucleotides align to TRBD2. The CDR3 contains 13 residues. Germline CDR1 is ENHRY and CDR2 is SYGVKD. J gave up 9 bases and V 6 bases, and 7 bases lay outside the gene matches. The CDR3 here is CAISLGLEGEQFF. The CDR3 coding sequence is TGTGCCATCAGCCTGGGACTAGAAGGTGAGCAGTTCTTC.

V gene TRBV5-6 combines with J gene TRBJ2-3; D gene ambiguous. The germline V and J ends were trimmed by 0 bases and 6 bases, with 11 bases remaining between them. Looked up from germline, CDR1 is SGHDT and CDR2 is YYEEEE. CDR3 length equals 14 residues. The CDR3 loop reads CASSLGPPGDTQYF. The CDR3, as DNA: TGTGCCAGCAGCTTGGGGCCGCCCGGGGATACGCAGTATTTT.

The chain has TRBV5-1 and TRBJ1-3; D remains unclear. Germline loops: CDR1 SGHRS, CDR2 YFSETQ. The ends were cut back, 0 bases at V and 8 bases at J, with 15 bases in the middle. The CDR3 is made up of 15 amino acids. The CDR3 sequence is CASSLAQALGDTIYF. CDR3 DNA sequence: TGCGCCAGCAGCTTGGCCCAAGCGCTCGGGGACACCATATATTTT.

This clone has only one observation. The chain couples TRBV5-6 to TRBJ1-1, with D possibly matching TRBD1 (6 bases). Trimming removed 2 bases from V and 0 bases from J, with 11 bases in between. Germline V gives CDR1 SGHDT, CDR2 YYEEEE. CDR3 size: 15 residues. The CDR3 nucleotides are TGTGCCAGCAGCTTCGGGACAAGTATGAACACTGAAGCTTTCTTT. Its translation: CASSFGTSMNTEAFF.

This clone was seen a single time. The rearrangement uses TRBV27 and TRBJ2-7; 7 bases are shared with TRBD2. From germline, CDR1 is MNHEY and CDR2 SMNVEV (reference sequence). The J segment lost 1 base and the V segment lost 9 bases, leaving 6 bases of the junction unmatched. The CDR3 has 13 residues. In DNA form, the CDR3 reads TGTGCCAGTTGGGCTAGCGGTTCCTACGAGCAGTACTTC. Translated, it gives CASWASGSYEQYF.

The V call is TRBV9, the J call TRBJ1-1; D not certain. This CDR3 region has 13 residues. Germline V CDR1 and CDR2: SGDLS, YYNGEE. Between the trimmed V and J ends, which lost 0 bases and 8 bases, there was a span of 11 bases. The CDR3 sequence is CASSVGASEEAFF. In DNA form, the CDR3 reads TGTGCCAGCAGCGTAGGGGCATCCGAGGAAGCTTTCTTT.

The gene calls are TRBV6-5 and TRBJ1-1; D unclear. This CDR3 spans 13 amino acids. Between the trimmed V and J ends, which lost 8 bases and 10 bases, there was a span of 20 bases. Germline V gives CDR1 MNHEY, CDR2 SVGAGI. This CDR3 is CASVDAAGWAAFF. In nucleotides, the CDR3 is TGTGCCAGCGTAGACGCAGCTGGGTGGGCAGCTTTCTTT.

The chain employs TRBV27 and TRBJ2-3; TRBD2 matches 13 bases. V dropped 6 bases and J dropped 6; count of bases not matched to a gene: 12. The CDR3 contains 17 residues. Looked up from germline, CDR1 is MNHEY and CDR2 is SMNVEV (reference sequence). CDR3 sequence: CASRAVGLAGPGDTQYF. CDR3 in DNA: TGTGCCAGCAGAGCGGTGGGACTAGCGGGGCCCGGGGATACGCAGTATTTT.